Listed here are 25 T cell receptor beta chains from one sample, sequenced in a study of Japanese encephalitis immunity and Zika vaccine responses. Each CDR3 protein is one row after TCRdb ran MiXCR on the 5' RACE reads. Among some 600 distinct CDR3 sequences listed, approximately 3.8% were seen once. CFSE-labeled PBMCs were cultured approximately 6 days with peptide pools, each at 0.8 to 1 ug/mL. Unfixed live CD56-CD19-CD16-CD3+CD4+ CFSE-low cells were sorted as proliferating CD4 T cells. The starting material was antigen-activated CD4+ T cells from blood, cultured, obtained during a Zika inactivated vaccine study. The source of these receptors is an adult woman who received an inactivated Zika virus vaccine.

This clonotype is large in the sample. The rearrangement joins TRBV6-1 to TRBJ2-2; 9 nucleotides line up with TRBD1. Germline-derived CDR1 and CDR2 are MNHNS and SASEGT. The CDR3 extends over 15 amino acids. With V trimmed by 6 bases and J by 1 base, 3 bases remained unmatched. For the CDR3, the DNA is TGTGCCAGCAGCGTGGGACAGGGGAACACCGGGGAGCTGTTTTTT. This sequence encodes CASSVGQGNTGELFF.

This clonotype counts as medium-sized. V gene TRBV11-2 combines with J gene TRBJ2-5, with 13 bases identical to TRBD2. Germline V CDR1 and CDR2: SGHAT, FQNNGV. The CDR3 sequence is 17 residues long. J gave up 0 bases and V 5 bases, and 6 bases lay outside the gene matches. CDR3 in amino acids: CASSRGLAGAYQETQYF. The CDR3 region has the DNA TGTGCCAGCAGCCGCGGACTAGCGGGGGCCTACCAAGAGACCCAGTACTTC.

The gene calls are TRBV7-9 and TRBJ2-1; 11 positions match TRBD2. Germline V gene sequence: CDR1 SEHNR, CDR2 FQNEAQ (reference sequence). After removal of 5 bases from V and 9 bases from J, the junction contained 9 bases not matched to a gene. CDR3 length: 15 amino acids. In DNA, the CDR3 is TGTGCCAGCAGCCGCATAGCGGGAGGGGGCACTGAGCAGTTCTTC. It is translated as CASSRIAGGGTEQFF.

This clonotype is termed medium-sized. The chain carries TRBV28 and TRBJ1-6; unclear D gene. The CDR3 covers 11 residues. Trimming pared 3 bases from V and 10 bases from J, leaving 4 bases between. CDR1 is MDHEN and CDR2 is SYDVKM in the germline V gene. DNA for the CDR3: TGTGCCAGCAGTTTCGGGTCACCCCTCCACTTT. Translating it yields CASSFGSPLHF.

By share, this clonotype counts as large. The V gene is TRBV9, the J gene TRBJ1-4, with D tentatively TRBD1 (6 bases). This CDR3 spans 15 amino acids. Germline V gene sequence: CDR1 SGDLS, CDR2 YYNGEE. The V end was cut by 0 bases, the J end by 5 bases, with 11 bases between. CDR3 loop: CASSVGDMRNEKLFF. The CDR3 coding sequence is TGTGCCAGCAGCGTAGGGGACATGAGGAATGAAAAACTGTTTTTT.

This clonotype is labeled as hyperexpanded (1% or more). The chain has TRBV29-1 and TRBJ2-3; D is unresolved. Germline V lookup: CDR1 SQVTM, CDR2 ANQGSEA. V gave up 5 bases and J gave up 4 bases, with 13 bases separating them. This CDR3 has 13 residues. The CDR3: CSVPRVMADTQYF. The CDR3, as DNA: TGCAGCGTTCCTCGGGTGATGGCAGATACGCAGTATTTT.

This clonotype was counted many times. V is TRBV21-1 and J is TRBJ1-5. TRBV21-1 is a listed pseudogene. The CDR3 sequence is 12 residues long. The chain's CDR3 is CASSNPTQPQHF. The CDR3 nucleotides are TGTGCCAGCAGCAACCCGACTCAGCCCCAGCATTTT.

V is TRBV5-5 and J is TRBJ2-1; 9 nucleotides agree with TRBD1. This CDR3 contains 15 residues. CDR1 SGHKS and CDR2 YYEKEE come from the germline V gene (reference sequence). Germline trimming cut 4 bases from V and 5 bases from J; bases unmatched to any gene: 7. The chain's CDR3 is CASSAGTGQHNEQFF. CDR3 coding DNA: TGTGCCAGCAGCGCCGGGACAGGGCAACACAATGAGCAGTTCTTC.

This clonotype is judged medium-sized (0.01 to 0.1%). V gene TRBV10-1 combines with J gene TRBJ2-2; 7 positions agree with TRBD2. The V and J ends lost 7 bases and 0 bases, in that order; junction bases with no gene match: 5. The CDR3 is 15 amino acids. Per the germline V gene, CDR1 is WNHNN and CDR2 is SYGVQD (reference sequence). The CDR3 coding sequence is TGCGCCAGCACGCCGGGGGGTCCGAACACCGGGGAGCTGTTTTTT. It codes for CASTPGGPNTGELFF.

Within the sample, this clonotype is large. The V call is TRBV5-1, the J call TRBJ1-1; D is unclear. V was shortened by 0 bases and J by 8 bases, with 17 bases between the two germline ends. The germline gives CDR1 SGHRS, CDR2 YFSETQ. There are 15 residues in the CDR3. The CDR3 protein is CASSLALGLLEEAFF. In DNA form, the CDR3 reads TGCGCCAGCAGCTTGGCCCTAGGTTTATTAGAAGAAGCTTTCTTT.

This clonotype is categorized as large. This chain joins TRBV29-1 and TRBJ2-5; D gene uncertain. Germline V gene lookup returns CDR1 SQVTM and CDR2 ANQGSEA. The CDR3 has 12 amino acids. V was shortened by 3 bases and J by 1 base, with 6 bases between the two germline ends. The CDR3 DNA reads TGCAGCGTTGATCCAGCCCAAGAGACCCAGTACTTC. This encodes CSVDPAQETQYF.

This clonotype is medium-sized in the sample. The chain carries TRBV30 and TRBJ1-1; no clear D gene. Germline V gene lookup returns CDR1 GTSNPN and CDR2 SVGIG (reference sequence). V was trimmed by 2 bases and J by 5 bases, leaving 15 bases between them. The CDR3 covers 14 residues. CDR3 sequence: CAWSRGSKGTEAFF. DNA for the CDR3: TGTGCCTGGAGTCGAGGGTCGAAAGGGACTGAAGCTTTCTTT. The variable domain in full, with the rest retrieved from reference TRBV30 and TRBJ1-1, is SQTIHQWPATLVQPVGSPLSLECTVEGTSNPNLYWYRQAAGRGLQLLFYSVGIGQISSEVPQNLSASRPQDRQFILSSKKLLLSDSGFYLCAWSRGSKGTEAFFGQGTRLTVV.

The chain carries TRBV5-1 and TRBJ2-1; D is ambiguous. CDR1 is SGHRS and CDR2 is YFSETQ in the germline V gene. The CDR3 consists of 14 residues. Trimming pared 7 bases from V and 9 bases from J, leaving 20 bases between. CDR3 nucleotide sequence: TGCGCCAGCCAGATAGTTGGCTTAGACGGTGAGCAGTTCTTC. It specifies CASQIVGLDGEQFF.

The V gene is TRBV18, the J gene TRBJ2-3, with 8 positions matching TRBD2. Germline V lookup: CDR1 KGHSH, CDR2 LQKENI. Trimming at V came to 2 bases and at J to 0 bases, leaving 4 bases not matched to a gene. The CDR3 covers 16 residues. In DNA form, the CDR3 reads TGTGCCAGCTCACCATCAGCGGGAGTTAGCACAGATACGCAGTATTTT. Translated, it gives CASSPSAGVSTDTQYF.

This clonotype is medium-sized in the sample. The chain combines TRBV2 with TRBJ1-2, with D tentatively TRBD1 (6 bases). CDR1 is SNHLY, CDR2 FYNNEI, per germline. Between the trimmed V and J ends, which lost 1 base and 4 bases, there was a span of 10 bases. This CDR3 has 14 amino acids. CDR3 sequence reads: CASSEDRERYGYTF. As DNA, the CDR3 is TGTGCCAGCAGTGAAGACAGGGAACGCTATGGCTACACCTTC.

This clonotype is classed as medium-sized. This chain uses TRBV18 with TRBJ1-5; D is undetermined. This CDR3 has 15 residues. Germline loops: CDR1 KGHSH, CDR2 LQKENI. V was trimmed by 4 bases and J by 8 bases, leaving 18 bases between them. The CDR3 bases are TGTGCCAGCTCACTCACCGCAGGTGCCGCGGAGCCCCAGCATTTT. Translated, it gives CASSLTAGAAEPQHF.

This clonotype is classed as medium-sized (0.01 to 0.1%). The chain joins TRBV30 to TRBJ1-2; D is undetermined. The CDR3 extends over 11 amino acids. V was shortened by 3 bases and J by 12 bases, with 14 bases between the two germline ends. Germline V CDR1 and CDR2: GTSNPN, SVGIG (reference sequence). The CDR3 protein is CAWRSTMANTF. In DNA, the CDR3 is TGTGCCTGGAGGTCAACTATGGCTAACACCTTC.

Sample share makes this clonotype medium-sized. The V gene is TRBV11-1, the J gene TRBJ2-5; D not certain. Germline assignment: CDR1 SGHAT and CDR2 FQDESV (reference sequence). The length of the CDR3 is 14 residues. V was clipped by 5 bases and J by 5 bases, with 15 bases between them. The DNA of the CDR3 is TGTGCCAGCAGCCCGGAATCTCCAAGGGAGACCCAGTACTTC. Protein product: CASSPESPRETQYF. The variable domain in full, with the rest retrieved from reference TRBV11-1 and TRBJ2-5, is EAEVAQSPRYKITEKSQAVAFWCDPISGHATLYWYRQILGQGPELLVQFQDESVVDDSQLPKDRFSAERLKGVDSTLKIQPAELGDSAMYLCASSPESPRETQYFGPGTRLLVL.

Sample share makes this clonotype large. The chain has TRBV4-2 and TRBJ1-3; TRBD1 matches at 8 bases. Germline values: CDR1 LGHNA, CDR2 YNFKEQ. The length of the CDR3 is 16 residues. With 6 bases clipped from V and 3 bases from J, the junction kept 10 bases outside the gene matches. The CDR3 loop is CASSRLTGGGGNTIYF. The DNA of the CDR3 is TGTGCCAGCAGTCGCCTTACAGGGGGAGGTGGAAACACCATATATTTT.

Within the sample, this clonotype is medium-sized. The CDR3 coding sequence is TGTGCCAGCGCCGTGCCGGCTAGCGGAGGCAATGAGCAGTTCTTC. Its protein is CASAVPASGGNEQFF. This chain joins TRBV27 and TRBJ2-1; 7 nucleotides match TRBD2. Germline V gene sequence: CDR1 MNHEY, CDR2 SMNVEV (reference sequence). The CDR3 consists of 15 residues. V was clipped by 8 bases and J by 6 bases; unmatched bases: 13.

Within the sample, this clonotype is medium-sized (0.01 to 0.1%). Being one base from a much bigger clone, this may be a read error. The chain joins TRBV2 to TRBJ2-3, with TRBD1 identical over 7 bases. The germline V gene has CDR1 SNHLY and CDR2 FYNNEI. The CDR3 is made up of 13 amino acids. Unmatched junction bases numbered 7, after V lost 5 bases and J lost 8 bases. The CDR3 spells CASSLGTDCTQYF. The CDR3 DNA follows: TGTGCCAGCAGTTTAGGGACAGACTGTACGCAGTATTTT.

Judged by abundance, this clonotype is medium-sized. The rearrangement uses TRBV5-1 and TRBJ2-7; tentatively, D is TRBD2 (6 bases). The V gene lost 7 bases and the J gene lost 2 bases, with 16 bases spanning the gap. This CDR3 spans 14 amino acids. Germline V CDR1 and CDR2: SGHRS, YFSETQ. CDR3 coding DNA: TGCGCCAGCGCTCGGGGGAATAAAGCCTACGAGCAGTACTTC. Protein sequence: CASARGNKAYEQYF.

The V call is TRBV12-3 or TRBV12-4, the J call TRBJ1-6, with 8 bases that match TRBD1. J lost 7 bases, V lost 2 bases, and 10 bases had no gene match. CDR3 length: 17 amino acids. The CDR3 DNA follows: TGTGCCAGCAGTTTAAGGTTACCTGGACAGGGAAATTCACCCCTCCACTTT. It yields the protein CASSLRLPGQGNSPLHF.

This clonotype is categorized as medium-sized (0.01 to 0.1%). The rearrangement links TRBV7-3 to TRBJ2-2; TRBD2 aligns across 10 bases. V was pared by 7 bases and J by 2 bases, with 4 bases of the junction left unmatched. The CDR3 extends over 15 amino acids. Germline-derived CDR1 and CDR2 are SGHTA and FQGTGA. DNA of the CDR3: TGTGCCAGCAAAGCGGGGGGGACTAACACCGGGGAGCTGTTTTTT. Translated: CASKAGGTNTGELFF.

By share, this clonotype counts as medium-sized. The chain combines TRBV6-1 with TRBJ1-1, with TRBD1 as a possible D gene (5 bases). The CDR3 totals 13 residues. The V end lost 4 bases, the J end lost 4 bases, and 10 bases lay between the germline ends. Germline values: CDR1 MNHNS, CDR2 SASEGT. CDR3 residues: CASSALRGTEAFF. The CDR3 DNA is TGTGCCAGCAGTGCACTGAGGGGCACTGAAGCTTTCTTT.